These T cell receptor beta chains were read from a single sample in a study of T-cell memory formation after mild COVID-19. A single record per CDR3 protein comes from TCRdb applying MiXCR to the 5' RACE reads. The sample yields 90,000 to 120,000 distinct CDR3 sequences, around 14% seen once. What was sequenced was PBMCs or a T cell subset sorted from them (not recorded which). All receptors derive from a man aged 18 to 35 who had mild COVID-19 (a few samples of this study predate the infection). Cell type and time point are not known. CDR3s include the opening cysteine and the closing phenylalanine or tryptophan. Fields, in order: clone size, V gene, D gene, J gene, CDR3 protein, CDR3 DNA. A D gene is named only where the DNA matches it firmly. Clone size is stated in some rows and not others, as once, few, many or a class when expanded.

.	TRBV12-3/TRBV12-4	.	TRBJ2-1	CASSRGGAQQDEQFF	TGTGCCAGCAGTAGAGGGGGGGCGCAACAGGATGAGCAGTTCTTC
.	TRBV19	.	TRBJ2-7	CASGNTYEQYF	TGTGCCAGTGGTAACACATACGAGCAGTACTTC
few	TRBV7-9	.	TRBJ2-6	CASSLTGRAYSGANVLTF	TGTGCCAGCAGCTTAACAGGGAGGGCCTACTCTGGGGCCAACGTCCTGACTTTC
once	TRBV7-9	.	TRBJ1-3	CASSSLRQPISGNTIYF	TGTGCCAGCAGCTCACTCCGGCAGCCGATCTCTGGAAACACCATATATTTT
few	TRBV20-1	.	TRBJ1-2	CSARASGTRSGYTF	TGCAGTGCTAGAGCGTCCGGGACTAGAAGTGGCTACACCTTC
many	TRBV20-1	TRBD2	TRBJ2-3	CSARTSGGYTDTQYF	TGCAGTGCCCGGACTAGCGGGGGGTACACAGATACGCAGTATTTT
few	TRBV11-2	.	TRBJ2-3	CASSSLGQAPDTQYF	TGTGCCAGCAGCTCCCTGGGTCAAGCGCCAGATACGCAGTATTTT
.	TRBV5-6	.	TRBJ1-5	CASSSQGRQPQHF	TGTGCCAGCAGCTCCCAGGGTCGGCAGCCCCAGCATTTT
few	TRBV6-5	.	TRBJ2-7	CASSFRGVYEQYF	TGTGCCAGCAGTTTCAGGGGGGTCTACGAGCAGTACTTC
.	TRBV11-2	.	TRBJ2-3	CASSLGVVVGADTQYF	TGTGCCAGCAGCTTAGGGGTAGTAGTGGGTGCAGATACGCAGTATTTT
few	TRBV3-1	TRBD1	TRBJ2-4	CASSPIRQGAIGDIQYF	TGTGCCAGCAGCCCCATACGACAGGGGGCTATAGGGGACATTCAGTACTTC
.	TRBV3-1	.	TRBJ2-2	CASSQSLMGPANTGELFF	TGTGCCAGCAGCCAAAGCTTGATGGGACCGGCGAACACCGGGGAGCTGTTTTTT
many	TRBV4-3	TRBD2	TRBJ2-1	CASSPGTSSYNEQFF	TGCGCCAGCAGCCCCGGGACTAGCTCCTACAATGAGCAGTTCTTC
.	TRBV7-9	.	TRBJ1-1	CASSFGVMTEAFF	TGTGCCAGCAGCTTTGGGGTTATGACTGAAGCTTTCTTT
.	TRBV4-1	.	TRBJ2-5	CASSQGVGGAQETQYF	TGCGCCAGCAGCCAAGGCGTTGGGGGGGCCCAAGAGACCCAGTACTTC
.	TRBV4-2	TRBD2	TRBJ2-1	CASSPGLQKEQFF	TGTGCCAGCAGCCCGGGACTACAAAAGGAGCAGTTCTTC
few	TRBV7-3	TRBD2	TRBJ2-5	CASSPGLGGETQYF	TGTGCCAGCAGCCCGGGACTAGGAGGGGAGACCCAGTACTTC
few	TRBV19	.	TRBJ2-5	CASIGPMAETQYF	TGTGCCAGCATTGGACCGATGGCAGAGACCCAGTACTTC
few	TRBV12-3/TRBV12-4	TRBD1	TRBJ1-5	CASSPITGGNQPQHF	TGTGCCAGCAGTCCCATTACAGGGGGCAATCAGCCCCAGCATTTT
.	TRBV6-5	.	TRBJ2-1	CASSYSNRLVRYNEQFF	TGTGCCAGCAGTTACTCGAATAGGCTTGTCCGCTACAATGAGCAGTTCTTC
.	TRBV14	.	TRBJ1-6	CASSQHPPGYNSPLHF	TGTGCCAGCAGCCAACATCCACCCGGGTATAATTCACCCCTCCACTTT
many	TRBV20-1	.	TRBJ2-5	CSARDGRPQETQYF	TGCAGTGCTAGAGACGGCAGGCCCCAAGAGACCCAGTACTTC
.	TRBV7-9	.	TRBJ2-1	CASSPGTRSNEQFF	TGTGCCAGCAGCCCCGGGACTCGATCCAATGAGCAGTTCTTC
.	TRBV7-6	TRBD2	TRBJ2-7	CASSRGGSTDYEQYF	TGTGCCAGCAGCCGGGGGGGCTCAACGGACTACGAGCAGTACTTC
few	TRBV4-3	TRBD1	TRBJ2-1	CASSQEGTGAYNEQFF	TGCGCCAGCAGCCAAGAAGGGACAGGGGCCTACAATGAGCAGTTCTTC